Listed below are T cell receptor beta chains from one sample, sequenced in a study of shared clonotypes between healthy human individuals. Method: immunoSEQ multiplex PCR; TCRdb's copy keeps in-frame clones and lacks some. The table records hundreds of thousands of clones, 92% of them present only once. The sample consisted of naive CD8+ T cells sorted from blood. Every receptor here comes from a man aged 25-40 years in good health. CDR3s include the opening cysteine and the closing phenylalanine or tryptophan. Fields, in order: clone size, J gene, V gene, D gene, CDR3 DNA, CDR3 protein. The D gene is left open where the match is weak. Clone size is shown for a subset of rows, as once, few, many or a class of expanded clone.

>-|TRBJ2-5|TRBV27|-
TGTGCCACCACTTATCGGGAGACCCAGTACTTC
CATTYRETQYF
>-|TRBJ1-1|TRBV27|TRBD1
TGTGCCAGCAGTACAGGGACAGGGGGCTACACTGAAGCTTTCTTT
CASSTGTGGYTEAFF
>-|TRBJ1-1|TRBV27|-
TGTGCCAGCAGTCGGGGGAGTTACGCTGAAGCTTTCTTT
CASSRGSYAEAFF
>once|TRBJ2-5|TRBV7-9|TRBD2
TGTGCCAGCAGCCTAACCGGGACTAGCGGTTACCAAGAGACCCAGTACTTC
CASSLTGTSGYQETQYF
>once|TRBJ1-1|TRBV5-1|TRBD1
TGCGCCAGCAGCTCACAGGGGTGGACTGAAGCTTTCTTT
CASSSQGWTEAFF
>-|TRBJ2-3|TRBV4-3|TRBD2
TGCGCCAGCAGCCAATCCCTAGCGGGCTTAGGGGCAGATACGCAGTATTTT
CASSQSLAGLGADTQYF
>few|TRBJ1-5|TRBV2|TRBD1
TGTGCCAGCAGTGAGGGACAGGGGGCCAATCAGCCCCAGCATTTT
CASSEGQGANQPQHF
>-|TRBJ1-1|TRBV5-1|TRBD1
TGCGCCAGCAGCTCCCGCTCGCTCGGACAGGGGCCTTTGAACACTGAAGCTTTCTTT
CASSSRSLGQGPLNTEAFF
>-|TRBJ1-2|TRBV9|-
TGTGCCAGCGACCCCGGGGGCTACACCTTC
CASDPGGYTF
>-|TRBJ2-7|TRBV11-2|-
TGTGCCAGCAGCCGGGCGGTTGCCTACGAGCAGTACTTC
CASSRAVAYEQYF
>-|TRBJ1-1|TRBV7-2|-
TGTGCCAGCAGCTTGGAGGAGGGTTTCTTT
CASSLEEGFF
>few|TRBJ2-3|TRBV10-1|-
TGCGCCAGCAGTGAGAACAGTCTCACAGATACGCAGTATTTT
CASSENSLTDTQYF
>-|TRBJ1-2|TRBV4-2|-
TGTGCCAGCAGCCAAGGGTTCAAGGGGTTGGACTATGGCTACACCTTC
CASSQGFKGLDYGYTF
>once|TRBJ1-1|TRBV14|-
TGTGCCAGCAGCCAAGAAACGTTCCTTGGGGACACTGAAGCTTTCTTT
CASSQETFLGDTEAFF
>-|TRBJ2-1|TRBV28|-
TGTGCCAGCAGTTTAACCGACGCCGAGCAGTTCTTC
CASSLTDAEQFF
>-|TRBJ2-7|TRBV4-1|TRBD1
TGCGCCAGCAGCCAACCGGGACAGGGGGATGAGCAGTACTTC
CASSQPGQGDEQYF
>-|TRBJ2-7|TRBV28|-
TGTGCCAGCAGTTTAAGAGGGAAGGTCCCCTACGAGCAGTACTTC
CASSLRGKVPYEQYF
>-|TRBJ2-7|TRBV11-2|-
TGTGCCAGCAGCTTCGCCGGAGCCTCCGAGCAGTACTTC
CASSFAGASEQYF
>once|TRBJ1-4|TRBV7-6|-
TGTGCCAGCAGCCACCGGTCGATAACGGGGGAAAAACTGTTTTTT
CASSHRSITGEKLFF